This T cell receptor (beta chain) is from a study of OX40 agonist ivuxolimab in advanced cancers. Overall study results and limits: At doses 0.1 to 3.0 mg/kg, CD4+ and CD8+ clones expanded.

Data came from immunoSEQ multiplex PCR; TCRdb stores just in-frame clones and leaves some out. The data show 75,000 or so clones, about four fifths seen once. V was shortened by 7 bases and J by 4 bases, with 13 bases between the two germline ends. The CDR3 loop spans 14 amino acids. Germline V gives CDR1 SNHLY, CDR2 FYNNEI. Patients were ineligible given autoimmune disease history or systemic immunosuppression. To note about this clone: The antigen is unknown.

The V gene is TRBV2, the J gene TRBJ2-2, with D perhaps matching TRBD1 (6 bases). This TCR was sampled from an adult with an advanced solid tumor such as melanoma, head and neck, liver or kidney cancer. Specimen: CD4+ or CD8+ T cells sorted from blood, collected in a trial of the OX40 agonist ivuxolimab. The CDR3 sequence: CASNREASTGELFF. The CDR3 bases are TGTGCCAGCAACAGGGAAGCGAGCACCGGGGAGCTGTTTTTT.